The rows below give T cell receptor beta chains drawn from one sample of a study of blood T cell repertoires in COVID-19. Only in-frame clones appear in the TCRdb table, and some are missing; sequencing was by immunoSEQ multiplex PCR. The data show about 140,000 clones, more than 75% seen once. Sequencing was done on a sample of peripheral blood. These receptors came from a human donor in a cohort sampled during active COVID-19. Each CDR3 is given with its conserved first and last residue. The D gene is left open where the match is weak. The size entry is marked missing in some rows and otherwise reads once, few, many or a size class.

>TRBJ1-4|TRBV18|-|once
TGTGCCAGCTCACCGCGTCTTAATGAAAAACTGTTTTTT
CASSPRLNEKLFF
>TRBJ2-7|TRBV5-4|-|-
TGTGCCAGCAGCTTGGACAGGTTTGACGAGCAGTACTTC
CASSLDRFDEQYF
>TRBJ2-3|TRBV7-9|TRBD2|-
TGTGCCAGCAGCAACCGTCTGGCGGGAGGGCGAGATACGCAGTATTTT
CASSNRLAGGRDTQYF
>TRBJ1-3|TRBV5-4|-|-
TGTGCCAGCAGCCTACAGGGTTCCGGAAACACCATATATTTT
CASSLQGSGNTIYF
>TRBJ2-3|TRBV9|TRBD1|-
TGTGCCAGCAGCATCCCCGGGGACAGGCCGGACGATACGCAGTATTTT
CASSIPGDRPDDTQYF
>TRBJ1-3|TRBV10-3|TRBD1|-
TGTGCCATCAGTGACGGACAGGGCTACTCTGTCGGCACCATATATTTT
CAISDGQGYSVGTIYF
>TRBJ2-7|TRBV9|TRBD2|-
TGTGCCAGCAGCGTAGAAGGGACTACCTACGAGCAGTACTTC
CASSVEGTTYEQYF
>TRBJ2-3|TRBV2|TRBD1|-
TGTGCCAGCCTTTTGGGGACAGGGTCAGATACGCAGTATTTT
CASLLGTGSDTQYF
>TRBJ2-2|TRBV18|-|once
TGTGCCAGCTCACCACTACAGGGGAACACCGGGGAGCTGTTTTTT
CASSPLQGNTGELFF
>TRBJ2-7|TRBV30|TRBD1|-
TGTGCCTGGAGTGGGGGGACAGGGGCCCACGAGCAGTACTTC
CAWSGGTGAHEQYF
>TRBJ2-5|TRBV2|TRBD2|-
TGTGCCAGCAGTGAAGCGGCTAGCGGGGCAGAGACCCAGTACTTC
CASSEAASGAETQYF
>TRBJ1-2|TRBV18|-|-
TGTGCCAGCTCACCAGGGGGAGGGTCTGGCTACACCTTC
CASSPGGGSGYTF
>TRBJ2-1|TRBV12-3/TRBV12-4|-|-
TGTGCCAGCAGATACAGTGACAATGAGCAGTTCTTC
CASRYSDNEQFF
>TRBJ1-1|TRBV2|-|-
TGTGCCAGCAGGAGTTGGGGCGCCACTGAAGCTTTCTTT
CASRSWGATEAFF
>TRBJ1-1|TRBV29-1|TRBD1|-
TGCAGCGGAGGGACAGGAGTAAATGAAGCTTTCTTT
CSGGTGVNEAFF
>TRBJ1-2|TRBV5-5|-|-
TGTGCCAGCAGCCCTGCGGGGGGGGGCGTCTATGGCTACACCTTC
CASSPAGGGVYGYTF
>TRBJ1-2|TRBV6-6|TRBD1|-
TGTGCCAGCAGTGGGACAGCCTATGGCTACACCTTC
CASSGTAYGYTF
>TRBJ2-3|TRBV11-3|TRBD2|-
TGTGCCAGCAGCCCGGGGGGGCAGGCAGATACGCAGTATTTT
CASSPGGQADTQYF
>TRBJ2-5|TRBV2|TRBD2|-
TGTGCCAGCAGCGGACTAGCGGGGGGGCCAGAGACCCAGTACTTC
CASSGLAGGPETQYF
>TRBJ2-1|TRBV7-9|TRBD2|-
TGTGCCAGCAGCGATCGGACTAGCGGGGGGGCAGGTGAGCAGTTCTTC
CASSDRTSGGAGEQFF
>TRBJ1-5|TRBV21-1|-|-
TGTGCCAGCAGCAAAGTTGGGTCAGGGGGTAGCAATCAGCCCCAGCATTTT
CASSKVGSGGSNQPQHF
>TRBJ1-5|TRBV19|-|-
TGTGCCAGTAGTAACTCCTACAGGGGCAATCAGCCCCAGCATTTT
CASSNSYRGNQPQHF
>TRBJ2-7|TRBV7-8|TRBD2|-
TGTGCCAGCAGGAGTTGGACGGGGGGGGACTCCTACGAGCAGTACTTC
CASRSWTGGDSYEQYF
>TRBJ2-3|TRBV5-6|-|-
TGTGCCAGCAGCTGGCGCCTAGCGCCTAGCACAGATACGCAGTATTTT
CASSWRLAPSTDTQYF
>TRBJ2-5|TRBV7-2|TRBD1|-
TGTGCCAGCAGCTTAGCTGGGACAGCAAAAGAGACCCAGTACTTC
CASSLAGTAKETQYF
>TRBJ1-3|TRBV21-1|-|-
TGTGCCAGCAGCAGGGGGCCAAGGGCCGCCTCTGGAAACACCATATATTTT
CASSRGPRAASGNTIYF
>TRBJ2-1|TRBV7-3|TRBD1|many
TGTGCCAGCAGCTCAAACAGGGGGCAGAGCTCCTACAATGAGCAGTTCTTC
CASSSNRGQSSYNEQFF
>TRBJ2-3|TRBV4-1|TRBD2|once
TGCGCCAGCAGCCTATACTACCTTTCAGCGGGGCTCTCAGATACGCAGTATTTT
CASSLYYLSAGLSDTQYF
>TRBJ2-1|TRBV15|TRBD1|-
TGTGCCACCAGCAGAGACGCACAGGGGGAGCAGTTCTTC
CATSRDAQGEQFF
>TRBJ2-1|TRBV4-1|TRBD2|once
TGCGCCAGCAGCCAAGTGGGGGGGGATGAGCAGTTCTTC
CASSQVGGDEQFF
>TRBJ2-1|TRBV5-5|-|-
TGTGCCAGCAGAGGAGAAGTTAGCGGTAATGAGCAGTTCTTC
CASRGEVSGNEQFF
>TRBJ2-7|TRBV11-2|TRBD2|-
TGTGCCAGCAGCTTAGCTGGGACTAGCGGATTACCCTACGAGCAGTACTTC
CASSLAGTSGLPYEQYF
>TRBJ2-2|TRBV5-4|-|few
TGTGCCAGCAGCTTGGAGCTGAGGGGGGGCAGCCGGGAGCTGTTTTTT
CASSLELRGGSRELFF
>TRBJ2-3|TRBV5-1|TRBD2|-
TGCGCCAGCACGAGCGGGAGTACCCCAGATACGCAGTATTTT
CASTSGSTPDTQYF
>TRBJ2-7|TRBV20-1|-|-
TGCAGTGCTAGAAATAGATACGAGCAGTACTTC
CSARNRYEQYF
>TRBJ1-6|TRBV7-9|-|few
TGTGCCAGCAGGTTGCAGCAGGGGTCACCCCTCCACTTT
CASRLQQGSPLHF
>TRBJ2-5|TRBV4-1|TRBD2|-
TGCGCCAGCAGCCAACTAAGCGGGGGGAGCGCTGAGACCCAGTACTTC
CASSQLSGGSAETQYF
>TRBJ2-1|TRBV29-1|-|-
TGCAGCGTTGAAGATCGGGGGACAGTTTCCTACAATGAGCAGTTCTTC
CSVEDRGTVSYNEQFF
>TRBJ2-3|TRBV11-2|TRBD2|-
TGTGCCAGCAGCCGGACTAGCGGGAGCTGGAATACGCAGTATTTT
CASSRTSGSWNTQYF
>TRBJ2-3|TRBV29-1|TRBD2|-
TGCAGCGTTGGACTAGCGGGAGAAACAGATACGCAGTATTTT
CSVGLAGETDTQYF
>TRBJ2-7|TRBV12-3/TRBV12-4|-|-
TGTGCCAGCAATCCCGGGGTGTCCTACGAGCAGTACTTC
CASNPGVSYEQYF
>TRBJ1-4|TRBV3-1/TRBV3-2|TRBD1|-
TGTGCCAGCAGCCGAATCGGGCAGGGGGGCTCAAAACTGTTTTTT
CASSRIGQGGSKLFF
>TRBJ1-2|TRBV5-1|-|-
TGCGCCAGCAGCTTGCTTCCGAGTGTAGATGGCTACACCTTC
CASSLLPSVDGYTF
>TRBJ2-2|TRBV7-6|-|-
TGTGCCAGCAGCTCCCCAGGGGACGAGGCAGTCGGGGAGCTGTTTTTT
CASSSPGDEAVGELFF
>TRBJ1-2|TRBV7-9|-|-
TGTGCCAGCAGCTTTTCCGGAGAAGCAAGGGGCTACACCTTC
CASSFSGEARGYTF
>TRBJ2-7|TRBV11-2|TRBD2|-
TGTGCCAGCAGCTTCAGACTAGCGGGAGTGGGTGAGCAGTACTTC
CASSFRLAGVGEQYF
>TRBJ2-3|TRBV10-3|TRBD1|-
TGTGCCATCAGCGATGATGGGGGACAGGGTTTGGAGTATTTT
CAISDDGGQGLEYF
>TRBJ1-1|TRBV11-2|-|-
TGTGCCAGCAGCTTGCTCCATGGACTAAACACTGAAGCTTTCTTT
CASSLLHGLNTEAFF
>TRBJ1-6|TRBV30|TRBD1|-
TGTGCCTGGAGTGTTTACAGGGGCGGCAATTCACCCCTCCACTTT
CAWSVYRGGNSPLHF
>TRBJ2-5|TRBV4-1|TRBD2|-
TGCGCCAGCAGCCCGCCCCTAGCGGGGGGCCGGGAGACCCAGTACTTC
CASSPPLAGGRETQYF
>TRBJ2-1|TRBV28|-|-
TGTGCCAGCAGATTCCGTCGTGAGCAGTTCTTC
CASRFRREQFF